This T cell receptor beta chain was identified during a study of T cell changes during pregnancy in multiple sclerosis. Data came from immunoSEQ multiplex PCR; TCRdb stores just in-frame clones and leaves some out. The sample lists 90,000 to 95,000 clones; around 90% were seen once. The receptor was isolated from a female donor with multiple sclerosis, enrolled in a pregnancy study. Sequencing used peripheral blood, obtained before pregnancy.

As DNA, the CDR3 is TGTGCCAGCAGCTTTTGGTCCCCTACAGGGTTGTTTGAGACCCAGTACTTC. Translating it yields CASSFWSPTGLFETQYF. The genes are TRBV5-4 and TRBJ2-5, with D possibly TRBD1 on 6 matching bases. The germline V gene encodes CDR1 SGHNT and CDR2 YYREEE (reference sequence). CDR3 length equals 17 residues. The ends were cut back, 2 bases at V and 5 bases at J, with 22 bases in the middle.